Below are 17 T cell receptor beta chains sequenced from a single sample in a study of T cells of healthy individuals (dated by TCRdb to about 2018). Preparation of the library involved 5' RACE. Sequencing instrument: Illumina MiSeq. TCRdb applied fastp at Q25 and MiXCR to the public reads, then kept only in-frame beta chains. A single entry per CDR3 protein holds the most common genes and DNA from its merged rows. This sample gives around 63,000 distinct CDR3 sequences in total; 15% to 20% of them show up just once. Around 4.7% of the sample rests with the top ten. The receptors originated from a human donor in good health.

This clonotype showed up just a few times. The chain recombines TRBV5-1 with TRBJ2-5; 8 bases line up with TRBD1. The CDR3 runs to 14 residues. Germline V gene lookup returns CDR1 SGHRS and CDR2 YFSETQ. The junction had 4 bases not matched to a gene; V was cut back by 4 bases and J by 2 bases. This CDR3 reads CASSLGQAQETQYF. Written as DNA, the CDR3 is TGCGCCAGCAGCCTGGGACAGGCGCAAGAGACCCAGTACTTC.

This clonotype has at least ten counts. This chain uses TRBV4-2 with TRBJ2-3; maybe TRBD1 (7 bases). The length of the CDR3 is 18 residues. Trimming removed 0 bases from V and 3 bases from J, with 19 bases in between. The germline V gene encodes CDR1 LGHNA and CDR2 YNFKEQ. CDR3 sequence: CASSQESRGERVTDTQYF. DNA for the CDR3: TGTGCCAGCAGCCAAGAAAGCAGGGGGGAGAGGGTTACAGATACGCAGTATTTT.

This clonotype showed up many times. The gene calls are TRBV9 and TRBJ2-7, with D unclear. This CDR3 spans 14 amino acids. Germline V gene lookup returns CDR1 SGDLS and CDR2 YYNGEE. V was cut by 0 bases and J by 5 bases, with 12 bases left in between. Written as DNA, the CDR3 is TGTGCCAGCAGCGTAGGGGGTGGAAGGGACGAGCAGTACTTC. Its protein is CASSVGGGRDEQYF.

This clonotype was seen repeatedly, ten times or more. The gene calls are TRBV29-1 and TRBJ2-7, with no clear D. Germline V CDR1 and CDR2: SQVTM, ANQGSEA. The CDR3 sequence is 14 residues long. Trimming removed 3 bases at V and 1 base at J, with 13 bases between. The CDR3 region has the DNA TGCAGCGTTGATATATCGACGGATTCCTACGAGCAGTACTTC. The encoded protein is CSVDISTDSYEQYF.

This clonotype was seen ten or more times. DNA of the CDR3: TGTGCCACCAGTGATGGGGTCGGCACTGAAGCTTTCTTT. Protein product: CATSDGVGTEAFF. The chain uses TRBV24-1 and TRBJ1-1; no firm D call. CDR1 and CDR2 from the germline V gene are KGHDR and SFDVKD. The ends were cut back, 3 bases at V and 4 bases at J, with 8 bases in the middle. CDR3 length: 13 amino acids.

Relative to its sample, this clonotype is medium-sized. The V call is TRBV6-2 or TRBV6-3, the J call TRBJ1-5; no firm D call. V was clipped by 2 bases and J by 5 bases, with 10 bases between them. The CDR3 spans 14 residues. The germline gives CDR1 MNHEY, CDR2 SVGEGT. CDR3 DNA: TGTGCCAGCAGTTACGGAGGCGAGCATCAGCCCCAGCATTTT. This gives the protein CASSYGGEHQPQHF.

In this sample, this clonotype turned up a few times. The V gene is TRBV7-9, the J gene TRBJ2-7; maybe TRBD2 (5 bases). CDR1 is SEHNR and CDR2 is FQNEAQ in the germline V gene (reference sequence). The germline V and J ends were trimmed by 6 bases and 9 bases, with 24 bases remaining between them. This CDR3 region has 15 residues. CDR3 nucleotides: TGTGCCAGCAGGCCAGGAGAGGGAAGGTGGGTTGCGCAGTACTTC. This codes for CASRPGEGRWVAQYF.

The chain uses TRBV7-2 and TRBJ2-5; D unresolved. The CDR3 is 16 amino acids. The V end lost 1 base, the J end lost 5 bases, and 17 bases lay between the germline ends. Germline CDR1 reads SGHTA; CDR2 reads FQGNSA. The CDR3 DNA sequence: TGTGCCAGCAGCTTAGAAAGGCTGGGCCCCCGGGAGACCCAGTACTTC. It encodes CASSLERLGPRETQYF.

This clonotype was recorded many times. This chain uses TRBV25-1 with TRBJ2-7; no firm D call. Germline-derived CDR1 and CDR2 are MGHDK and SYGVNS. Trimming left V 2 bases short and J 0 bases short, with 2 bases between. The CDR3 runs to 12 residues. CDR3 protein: CASSESSYEQYF. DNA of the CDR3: TGTGCCAGCAGTGAAAGCTCCTACGAGCAGTACTTC.

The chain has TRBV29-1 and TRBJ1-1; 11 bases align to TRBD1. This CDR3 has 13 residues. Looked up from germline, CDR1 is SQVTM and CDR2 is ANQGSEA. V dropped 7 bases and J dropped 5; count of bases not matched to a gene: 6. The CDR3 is CSARTGGETEAFF. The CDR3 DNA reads TGCAGCGCGAGGACAGGGGGCGAGACTGAAGCTTTCTTT.

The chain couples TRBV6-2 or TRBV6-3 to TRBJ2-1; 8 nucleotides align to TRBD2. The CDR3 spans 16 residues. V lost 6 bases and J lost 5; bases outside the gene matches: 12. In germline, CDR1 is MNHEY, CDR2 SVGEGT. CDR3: CASRRPGTSNHNEQFF. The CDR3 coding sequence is TGTGCCAGCAGGAGGCCGGGGACTAGTAACCACAATGAGCAGTTCTTC.

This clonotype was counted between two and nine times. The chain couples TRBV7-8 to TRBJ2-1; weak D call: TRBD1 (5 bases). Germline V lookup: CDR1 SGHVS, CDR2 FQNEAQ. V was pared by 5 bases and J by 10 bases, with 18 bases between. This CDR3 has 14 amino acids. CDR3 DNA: TGTGCCAGCAGCGCAATGACAGTCCAAGAGGAGCAGTTCTTC. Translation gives CASSAMTVQEEQFF.

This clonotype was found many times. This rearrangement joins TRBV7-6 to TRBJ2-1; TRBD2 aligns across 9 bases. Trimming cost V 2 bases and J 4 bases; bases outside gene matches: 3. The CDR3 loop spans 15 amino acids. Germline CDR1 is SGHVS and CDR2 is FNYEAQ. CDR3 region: CASSLSLAGYNEQFF. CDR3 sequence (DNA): TGTGCCAGCAGCTTATCCCTAGCGGGGTACAATGAGCAGTTCTTC. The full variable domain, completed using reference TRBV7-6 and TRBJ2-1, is GAGVSQSPRYKVTKRGQDVALRCDPISGHVSLYWYRQALGQGPEFLTYFNYEAQQDKSGLPNDRFSAERPEGSISTLTIQRTEQRDSAMYRCASSLSLAGYNEQFFGPGTRLTVL.

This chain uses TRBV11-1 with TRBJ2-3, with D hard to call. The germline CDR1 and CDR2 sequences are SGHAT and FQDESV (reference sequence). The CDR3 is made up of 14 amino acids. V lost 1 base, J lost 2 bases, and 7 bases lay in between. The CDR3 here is CASSLVGYTDTQYF. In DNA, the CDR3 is TGTGCCAGCAGCTTAGTGGGCTACACAGATACGCAGTATTTT.

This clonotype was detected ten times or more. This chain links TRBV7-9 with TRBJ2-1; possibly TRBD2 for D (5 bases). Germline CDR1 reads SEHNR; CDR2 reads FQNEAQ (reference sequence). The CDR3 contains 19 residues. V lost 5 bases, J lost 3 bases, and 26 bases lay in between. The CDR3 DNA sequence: TGTGCCAGCAGCCAGCAAGTCCGGGGTGGGGTAATATACTACAATGAGCAGTTCTTC. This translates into CASSQQVRGGVIYYNEQFF. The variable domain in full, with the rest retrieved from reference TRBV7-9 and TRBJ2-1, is DTGVSQNPRHKITKRGQNVTFRCDPISEHNRLYWYRQTLGQGPEFLTYFQNEAQLEKSRLLSDRFSAERPKGSFSTLEIQRTEQGDSAMYLCASSQQVRGGVIYYNEQFFGPGTRLTVL.

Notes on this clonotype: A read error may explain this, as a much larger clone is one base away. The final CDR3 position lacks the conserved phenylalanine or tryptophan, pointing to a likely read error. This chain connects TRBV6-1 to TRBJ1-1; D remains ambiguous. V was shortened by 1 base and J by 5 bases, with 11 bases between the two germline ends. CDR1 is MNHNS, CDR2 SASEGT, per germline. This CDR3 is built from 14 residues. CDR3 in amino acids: CASSEGWVETEAFL. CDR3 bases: TGTGCCAGCAGTGAAGGGTGGGTAGAGACTGAAGCTTTCCTT.

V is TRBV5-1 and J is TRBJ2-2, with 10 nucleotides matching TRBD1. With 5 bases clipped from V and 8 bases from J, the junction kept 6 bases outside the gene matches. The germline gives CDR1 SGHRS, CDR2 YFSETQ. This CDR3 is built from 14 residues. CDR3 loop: CASSLDRGSGELFF. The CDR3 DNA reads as TGCGCCAGCAGTCTGGACAGGGGGTCGGGGGAGCTGTTTTTT.